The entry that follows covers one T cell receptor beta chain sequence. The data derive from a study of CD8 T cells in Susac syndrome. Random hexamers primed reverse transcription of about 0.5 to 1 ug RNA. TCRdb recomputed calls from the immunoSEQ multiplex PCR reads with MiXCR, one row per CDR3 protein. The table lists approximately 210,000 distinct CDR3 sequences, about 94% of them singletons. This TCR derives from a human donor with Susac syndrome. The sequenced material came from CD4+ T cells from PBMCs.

The CDR3 spells CASSRQDSPLHF. The DNA for the CDR3 is TGTGCCAGCAGCCGACAGGATTCACCCCTCCACTTT. V usage is TRBV11-3 and J usage is TRBJ1-6; TRBD1 might be the D (6 bases). Germline lookup yields CDR1 SGHNT and CDR2 YENEEA. Trimming stripped 5 bases from V and 8 bases from J, with 7 bases between. This CDR3 spans 12 amino acids.